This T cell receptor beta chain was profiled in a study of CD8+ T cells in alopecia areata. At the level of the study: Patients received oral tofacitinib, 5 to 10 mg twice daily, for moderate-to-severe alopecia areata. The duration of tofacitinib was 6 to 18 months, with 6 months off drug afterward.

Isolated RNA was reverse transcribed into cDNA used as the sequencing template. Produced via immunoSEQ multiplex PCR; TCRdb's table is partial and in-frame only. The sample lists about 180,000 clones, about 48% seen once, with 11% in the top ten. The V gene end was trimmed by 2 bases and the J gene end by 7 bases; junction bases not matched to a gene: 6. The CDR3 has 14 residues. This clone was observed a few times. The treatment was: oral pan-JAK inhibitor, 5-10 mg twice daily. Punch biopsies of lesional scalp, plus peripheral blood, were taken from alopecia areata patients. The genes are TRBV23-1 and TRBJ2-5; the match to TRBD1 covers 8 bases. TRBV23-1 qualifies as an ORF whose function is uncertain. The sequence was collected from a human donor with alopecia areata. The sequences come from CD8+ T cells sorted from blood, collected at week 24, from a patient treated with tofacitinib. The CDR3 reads CASSQKDRAGTQYF. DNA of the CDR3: TGCGCCAGCAGTCAAAAGGACAGGGCCGGGACCCAGTACTTC.